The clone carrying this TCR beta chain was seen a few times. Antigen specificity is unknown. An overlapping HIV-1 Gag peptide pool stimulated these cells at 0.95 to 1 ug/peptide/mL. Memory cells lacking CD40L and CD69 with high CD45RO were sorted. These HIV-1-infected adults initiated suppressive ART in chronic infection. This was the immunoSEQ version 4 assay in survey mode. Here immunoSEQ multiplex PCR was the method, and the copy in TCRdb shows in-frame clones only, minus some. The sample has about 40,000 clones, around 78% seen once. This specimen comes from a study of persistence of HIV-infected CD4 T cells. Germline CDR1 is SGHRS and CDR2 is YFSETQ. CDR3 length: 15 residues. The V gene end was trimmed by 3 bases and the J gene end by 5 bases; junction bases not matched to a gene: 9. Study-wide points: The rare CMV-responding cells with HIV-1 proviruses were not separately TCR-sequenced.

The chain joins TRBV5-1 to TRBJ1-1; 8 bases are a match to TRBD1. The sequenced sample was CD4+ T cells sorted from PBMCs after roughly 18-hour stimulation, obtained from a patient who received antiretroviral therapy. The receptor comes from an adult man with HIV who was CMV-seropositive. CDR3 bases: TGCGCCAGCAGCTCGCCAACAGGGGGAAAAACTGAAGCTTTCTTT. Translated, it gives CASSSPTGGKTEAFF.